The sequence of this T cell receptor (beta chain) was determined in a study of OX40 agonist ivuxolimab in advanced cancers. Study-wide context: Enrolled patients in dose escalation had cancers that were hepatocellular carcinoma, melanoma, renal cell or head and neck cancer. Participants, about 83% male, averaged roughly 60 years of age, ranging from about 23 to 90.

General study results and limits: Some of the nonresponding patients also showed low levels of normalized T-cell clonal expansion.

Sequenced by immunoSEQ multiplex PCR; TCRdb stores in-frame clones only, minus some. The sample holds under 95,000 clones, roughly 90% seen once. With regard to this clone: The antigen is undetermined.

Sampled blood was obtained at baseline, cycle 4 day 1, and cycle 7 day 1. This CDR3 comprises 15 residues. V was shortened by 0 bases and J by 10 bases, with 14 bases between the two germline ends. Germline lookup yields CDR1 SGHRS and CDR2 YFSETQ. The TCR originated in an adult with an advanced solid tumor such as melanoma, head and neck, liver or kidney cancer. The chain uses TRBV5-1 and TRBJ1-6; tentative D call: TRBD1 (6 bases). Sequenced here: CD4+ or CD8+ T cells sorted from blood, sampled in a trial of the OX40 agonist ivuxolimab. The CDR3 loop is CASSLARGQGSPLHF. DNA for the CDR3: TGCGCCAGCAGCTTGGCTCGGGGGCAGGGATCACCCCTCCACTTT.